A single count supports the clone carrying this T cell receptor (beta chain). Its specificity is unknown. The data were produced by immunoSEQ multiplex PCR, yet TCRdb's version contains in-frame clones alone and is incomplete. Of more than 10,000 clones listed, roughly 80% were seen once; the top ten hold roughly 40%. The data belong to a study of OX40 agonist ivuxolimab in advanced cancers. On the study more broadly: Approximately 41% of patients had received prior checkpoint inhibitor therapy.

Study-level findings and limits: Compared with CD4+, CD8+ T cells on average had more expanded clones.

The sequence came from an adult with an advanced solid tumor such as melanoma, head and neck, liver or kidney cancer. Sequenced here: CD4+ or CD8+ T cells sorted from blood, sampled in a trial of the OX40 agonist ivuxolimab.

The CDR3 DNA follows: TGTGCCAGCAGCGCCCGGACAGGGGAAGGATGGAGGACGCAGTATTTT. Amino acids: CASSARTGEGWRTQYF. V usage is TRBV7-9 and J usage is TRBJ2-3; 9 positions match TRBD1. Germline V gene lookup returns CDR1 SEHNR and CDR2 FQNEAQ (reference sequence). This CDR3 has 16 residues. With 5 bases clipped from V and 9 bases from J, the junction kept 15 bases outside the gene matches.